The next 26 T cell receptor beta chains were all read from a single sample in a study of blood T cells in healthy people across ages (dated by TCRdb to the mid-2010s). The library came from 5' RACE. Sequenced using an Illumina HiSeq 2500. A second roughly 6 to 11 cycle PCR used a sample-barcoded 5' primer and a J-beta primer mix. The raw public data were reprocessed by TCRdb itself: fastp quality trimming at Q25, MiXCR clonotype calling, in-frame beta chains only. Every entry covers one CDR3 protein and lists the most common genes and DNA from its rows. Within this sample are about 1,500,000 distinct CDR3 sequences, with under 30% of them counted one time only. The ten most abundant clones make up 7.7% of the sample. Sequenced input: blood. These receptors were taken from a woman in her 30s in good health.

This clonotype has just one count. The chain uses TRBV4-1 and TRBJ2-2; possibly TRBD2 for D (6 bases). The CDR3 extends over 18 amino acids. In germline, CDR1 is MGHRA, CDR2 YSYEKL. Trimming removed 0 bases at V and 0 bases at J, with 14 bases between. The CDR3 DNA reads TGCGCCAGCAGCCAAGAGGGTGGGGCTAGCGCGAACACCGGGGAGCTGTTTTTT. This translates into CASSQEGGASANTGELFF.

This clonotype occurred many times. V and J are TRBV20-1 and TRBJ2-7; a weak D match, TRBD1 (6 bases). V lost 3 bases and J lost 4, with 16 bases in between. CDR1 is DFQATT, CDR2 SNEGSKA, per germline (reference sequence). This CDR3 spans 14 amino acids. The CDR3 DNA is TGCAGTGCTAGGCGCCACAGGGAGCCTTACGAGCAGTACTTC. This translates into CSARRHREPYEQYF.

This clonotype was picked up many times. The CDR3: CASSRLQGFYNEQFF. The CDR3 region has the DNA TGTGCCAGCAGTAGATTACAGGGGTTTTACAATGAGCAGTTCTTC. The rearrangement uses TRBV28 and TRBJ2-1; 7 bases are shared with TRBD1. Germline CDR1 and CDR2: MDHEN and SYDVKM. This CDR3 spans 15 amino acids. V gave up 5 bases and J gave up 4 bases; unmatched junction bases: 8.

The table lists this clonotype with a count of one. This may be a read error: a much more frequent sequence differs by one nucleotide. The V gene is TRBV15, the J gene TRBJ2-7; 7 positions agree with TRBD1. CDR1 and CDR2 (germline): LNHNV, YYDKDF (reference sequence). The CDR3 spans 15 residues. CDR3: CATSRDDREAYERYF. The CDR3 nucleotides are TGTGCCACCAGCAGAGATGACAGGGAAGCCTACGAGCGGTACTTC.

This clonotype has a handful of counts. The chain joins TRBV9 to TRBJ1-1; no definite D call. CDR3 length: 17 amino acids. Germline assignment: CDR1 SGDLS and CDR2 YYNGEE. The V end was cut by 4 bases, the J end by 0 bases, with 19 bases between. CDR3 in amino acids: CASSLKGGEVMNTEAFF. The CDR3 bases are TGTGCCAGCAGCCTAAAGGGCGGCGAGGTCATGAACACTGAAGCTTTCTTT.

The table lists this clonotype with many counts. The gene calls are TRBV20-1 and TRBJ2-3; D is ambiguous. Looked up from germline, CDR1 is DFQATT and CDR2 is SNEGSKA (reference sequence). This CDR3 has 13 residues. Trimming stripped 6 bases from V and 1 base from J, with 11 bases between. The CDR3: CSAKNPRTDTQYF. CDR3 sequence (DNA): TGCAGTGCCAAAAACCCACGCACAGATACGCAGTATTTT.

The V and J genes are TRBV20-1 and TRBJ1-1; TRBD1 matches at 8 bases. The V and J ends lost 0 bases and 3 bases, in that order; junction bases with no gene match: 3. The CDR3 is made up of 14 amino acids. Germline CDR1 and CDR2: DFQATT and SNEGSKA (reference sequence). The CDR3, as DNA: TGCAGTGCTAGAGATTACAGGGGGGACACTGAAGCTTTCTTT. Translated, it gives CSARDYRGDTEAFF.

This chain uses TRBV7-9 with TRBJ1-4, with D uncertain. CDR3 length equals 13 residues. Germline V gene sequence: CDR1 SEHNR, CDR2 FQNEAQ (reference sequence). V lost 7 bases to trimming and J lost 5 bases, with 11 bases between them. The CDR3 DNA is TGTGCCAGCACGGGAGAAGGGAATGAAAAACTGTTTTTT. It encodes CASTGEGNEKLFF.

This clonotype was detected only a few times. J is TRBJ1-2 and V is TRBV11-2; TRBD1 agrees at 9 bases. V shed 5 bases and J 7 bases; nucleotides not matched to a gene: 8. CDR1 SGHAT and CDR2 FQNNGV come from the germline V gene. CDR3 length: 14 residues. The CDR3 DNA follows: TGTGCCAGCAGCCCGACCACAGGGGGCCGTGGCTACACCTTC. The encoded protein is CASSPTTGGRGYTF.

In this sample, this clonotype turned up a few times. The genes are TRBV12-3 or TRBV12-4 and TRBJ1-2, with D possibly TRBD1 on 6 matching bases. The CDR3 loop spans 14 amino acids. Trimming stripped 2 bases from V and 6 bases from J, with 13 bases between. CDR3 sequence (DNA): TGTGCCAGCAGTTTATATGGGGGCCCCCATGGCTACACCTTC. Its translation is CASSLYGGPHGYTF.

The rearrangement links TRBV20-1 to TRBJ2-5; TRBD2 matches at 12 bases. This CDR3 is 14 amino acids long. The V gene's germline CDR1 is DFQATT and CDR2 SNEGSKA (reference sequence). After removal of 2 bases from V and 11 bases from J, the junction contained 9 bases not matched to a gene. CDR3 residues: CSARRLAGVGEQYF. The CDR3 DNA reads TGCAGTGCTAGACGACTAGCGGGAGTTGGGGAGCAGTACTTC.

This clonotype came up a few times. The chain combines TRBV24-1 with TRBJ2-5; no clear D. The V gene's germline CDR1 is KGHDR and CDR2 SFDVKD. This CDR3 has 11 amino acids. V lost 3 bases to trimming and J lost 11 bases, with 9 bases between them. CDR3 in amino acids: CATSDRHEQYF. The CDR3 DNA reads TGTGCCACCAGTGATAGGCATGAGCAGTACTTC.

This chain's CDR3 is CSAQTAPREAYEQYF. The CDR3 region has the DNA TGCAGTGCTCAGACCGCGCCGCGGGAGGCATACGAGCAGTACTTC. The chain joins TRBV20-1 to TRBJ2-7, with 8 bases matching TRBD2. Losses at the gene ends were 5 bases for V and 4 bases for J; bases not matched to a gene: 13. CDR1 is DFQATT, CDR2 SNEGSKA, per germline (reference sequence). The CDR3 contains 15 residues.

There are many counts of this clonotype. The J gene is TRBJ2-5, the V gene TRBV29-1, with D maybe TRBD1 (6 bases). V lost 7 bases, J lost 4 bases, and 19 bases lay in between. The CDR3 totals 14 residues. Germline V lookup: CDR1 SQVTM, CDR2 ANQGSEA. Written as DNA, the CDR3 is TGCAGCGCCAGGGGTATGGGACAAGGAGAGACCCAGTACTTC. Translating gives CSARGMGQGETQYF. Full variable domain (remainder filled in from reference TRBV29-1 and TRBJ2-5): SAVISQKPSRDICQRGTSLTIQCQVDSQVTMMFWYRQQPGQSLTLIATANQGSEATYESGFVIDKFPISRPNLTFSTLTVSNMSPEDSSIYLCSARGMGQGETQYFGPGTRLLVL.

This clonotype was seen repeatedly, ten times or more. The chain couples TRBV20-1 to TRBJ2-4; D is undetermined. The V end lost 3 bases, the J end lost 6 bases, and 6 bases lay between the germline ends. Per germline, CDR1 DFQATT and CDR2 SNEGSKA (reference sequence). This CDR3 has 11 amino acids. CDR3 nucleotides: TGCAGTGCTAGTTTGTCAAACATTCAGTACTTC. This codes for CSASLSNIQYF.

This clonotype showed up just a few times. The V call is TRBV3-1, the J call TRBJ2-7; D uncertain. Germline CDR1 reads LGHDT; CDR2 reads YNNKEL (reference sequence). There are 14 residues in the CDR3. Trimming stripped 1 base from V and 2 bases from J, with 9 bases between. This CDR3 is CASSQVATPYEQYF. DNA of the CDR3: TGTGCCAGCAGCCAAGTCGCCACCCCCTACGAGCAGTACTTC.

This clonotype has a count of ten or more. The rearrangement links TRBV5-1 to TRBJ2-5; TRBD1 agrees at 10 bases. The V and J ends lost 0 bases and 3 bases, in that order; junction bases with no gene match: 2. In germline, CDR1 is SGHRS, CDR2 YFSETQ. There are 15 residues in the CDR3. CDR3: CASSLGGTGEETQYF. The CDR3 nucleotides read TGCGCCAGCAGCTTGGGTGGGACAGGGGAAGAGACCCAGTACTTC.

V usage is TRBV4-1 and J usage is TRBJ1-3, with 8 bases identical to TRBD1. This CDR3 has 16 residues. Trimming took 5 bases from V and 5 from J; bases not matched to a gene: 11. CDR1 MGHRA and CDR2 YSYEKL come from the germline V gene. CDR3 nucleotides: TGCGCCAGCAGCAACCCGACAGGGGACCGTCGAAACACCATATATTTT. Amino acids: CASSNPTGDRRNTIYF.

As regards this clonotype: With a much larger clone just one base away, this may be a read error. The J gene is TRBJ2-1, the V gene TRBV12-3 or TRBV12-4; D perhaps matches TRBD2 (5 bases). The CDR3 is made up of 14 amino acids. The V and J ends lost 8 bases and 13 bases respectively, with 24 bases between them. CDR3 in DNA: TGTGCCAGCTTAGGGAGTTTTGCCAAAAACATTCAGTTCTTC. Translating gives CASLGSFAKNIQFF.

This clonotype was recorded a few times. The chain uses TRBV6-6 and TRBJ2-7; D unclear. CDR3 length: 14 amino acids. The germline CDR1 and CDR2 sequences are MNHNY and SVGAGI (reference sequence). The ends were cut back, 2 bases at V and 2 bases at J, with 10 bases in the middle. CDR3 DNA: TGTGCCAGCAGTTACAGGGATCAGGCCTACGAGCAGTACTTC. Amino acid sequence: CASSYRDQAYEQYF.

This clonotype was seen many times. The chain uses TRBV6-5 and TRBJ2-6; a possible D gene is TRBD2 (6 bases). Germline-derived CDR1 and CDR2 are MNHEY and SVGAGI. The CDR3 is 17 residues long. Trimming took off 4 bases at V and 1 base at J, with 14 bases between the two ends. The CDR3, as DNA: TGTGCCAGCAGTTGGGGGGACGCTAGATCTGGGGCCAACGTCCTGACTTTC. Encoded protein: CASSWGDARSGANVLTF.

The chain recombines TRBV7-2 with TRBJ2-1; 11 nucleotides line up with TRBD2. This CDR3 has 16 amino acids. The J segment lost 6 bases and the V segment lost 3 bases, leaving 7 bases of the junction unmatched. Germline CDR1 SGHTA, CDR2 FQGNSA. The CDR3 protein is CASSLGGTSGTNEQFF. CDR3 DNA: TGTGCCAGCAGCTTGGGAGGGACTAGCGGAACCAATGAGCAGTTCTTC.

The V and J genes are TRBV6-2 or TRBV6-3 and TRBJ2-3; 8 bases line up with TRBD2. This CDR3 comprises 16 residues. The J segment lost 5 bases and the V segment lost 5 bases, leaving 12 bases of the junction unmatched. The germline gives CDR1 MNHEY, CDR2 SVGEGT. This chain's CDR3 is CASSPSSGSRRDTQYF. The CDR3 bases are TGTGCCAGCAGTCCTTCCAGCGGGAGTAGGAGAGATACGCAGTATTTT.

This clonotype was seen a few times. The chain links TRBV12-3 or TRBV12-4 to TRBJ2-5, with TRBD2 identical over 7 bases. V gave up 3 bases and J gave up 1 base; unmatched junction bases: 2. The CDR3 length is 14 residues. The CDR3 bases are TGTGCCAGCAGTTTCCGACTAGCCCAAGAGACCCAGTACTTC. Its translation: CASSFRLAQETQYF.

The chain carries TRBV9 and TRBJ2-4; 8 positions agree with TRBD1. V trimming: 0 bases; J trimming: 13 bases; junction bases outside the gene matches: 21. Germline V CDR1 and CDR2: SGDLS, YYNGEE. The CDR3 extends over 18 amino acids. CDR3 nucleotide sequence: TGTGCCAGCAGCGTAGGAGGCGCAGGGGGCAGGTCCTACAATGAGCAGTACTTC. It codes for CASSVGGAGGRSYNEQYF. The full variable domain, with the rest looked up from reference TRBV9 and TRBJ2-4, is DSGVTQTPKHLITATGQRVTLRCSPRSGDLSVYWYQQSLDQGLQFLIQYYNGEERAKGNILERFSAQQFPDLHSELNLSSLELGDSALYFCASSVGGAGGRSYNEQYFGAGTRLSVL.

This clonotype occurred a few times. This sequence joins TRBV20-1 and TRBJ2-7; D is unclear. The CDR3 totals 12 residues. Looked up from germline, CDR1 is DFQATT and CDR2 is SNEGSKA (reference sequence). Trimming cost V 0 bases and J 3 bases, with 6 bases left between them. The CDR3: CSARDKSYEQYF. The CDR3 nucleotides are TGCAGTGCTAGAGATAAGAGCTACGAGCAGTACTTC.